These 23 T cell receptor beta chains share one sample of origin, sequenced in a study of identical twins. TCRdb ran MiXCR on the 5' RACE reads and lists one entry per CDR3 protein. The sample lists 210,000 or so distinct CDR3 sequences; less than 8% were seen once. A further study also used this sample, focusing on yellow fever vaccine responses in identical twins.

The sequencing input was memory (CD45RO+) T cells sorted from blood. These receptors originate from a woman younger than 30 in good health.

This clonotype was seen a handful of times. The chain carries TRBV3-1 and TRBJ1-2, with D unclear. V shed 0 bases and J shed 8 bases, with 4 bases lying between them. There are 11 residues in the CDR3. Germline-derived CDR1 and CDR2 are LGHDT and YNNKEL (reference sequence). The DNA for the CDR3 is TGTGCCAGCAGCCAAGATGGAGGCTACACCTTC. Amino acid sequence: CASSQDGGYTF.

This clonotype has just a few counts. V gene TRBV10-1 combines with J gene TRBJ2-3; 8 bases are a match to TRBD2. This CDR3 has 12 amino acids. Germline lookup yields CDR1 WNHNN and CDR2 SYGVQD (reference sequence). Trimming at V came to 10 bases and at J to 4 bases, leaving 4 bases not matched to a gene. The DNA for the CDR3 is TGCGCCACGGCGGGAGGCCCAGATACGCAGTATTTT. Translation: CATAGGPDTQYF.

Ten or more counts support this clonotype. The chain joins TRBV6-2 or TRBV6-3 to TRBJ2-7; D is unclear. Trimming removed 7 bases from V and 2 bases from J, with 9 bases in between. CDR1 is MNHEY and CDR2 is SVGEGT in the germline V gene. This CDR3 is 12 amino acids long. The CDR3 nucleotides are TGTGCCAGCATTGACCTGGCCTACGAGCAGTACTTC. It encodes CASIDLAYEQYF.

V is TRBV6-1 and J is TRBJ2-2; D could derive from TRBD1 or TRBD2 (6 bases each). V was trimmed by 4 bases and J by 5 bases, leaving 11 bases between them. Per the germline V gene, CDR1 is MNHNS and CDR2 is SASEGT. The CDR3 spans 14 residues. CDR3 region: CASSGGAWTGELFF. The DNA of the CDR3 is TGTGCCAGCAGTGGGGGGGCATGGACCGGGGAGCTGTTTTTT.

This clonotype was picked up many times. The V gene is TRBV3-1, the J gene TRBJ2-4; no reliable D call. V was clipped by 0 bases and J by 1 base, with 4 bases between them. CDR1 LGHDT and CDR2 YNNKEL come from the germline V gene (reference sequence). The CDR3 spans 14 residues. This chain's CDR3 is CASSQELAKNIQYF. The CDR3 DNA sequence: TGTGCCAGCAGCCAAGAACTGGCCAAAAACATTCAGTACTTC.

Only a few counts were recorded for this clonotype. The gene calls are TRBV20-1 and TRBJ1-5; 9 positions match TRBD1. This CDR3 is built from 15 residues. CDR1 DFQATT and CDR2 SNEGSKA come from the germline V gene (reference sequence). After removal of 3 bases from V and 7 bases from J, the junction contained 10 bases not matched to a gene. For the CDR3, the DNA is TGCAGTGCTAGGACGGGACAGGGTGATGGACAGCCCCAGCATTTT. The encoded protein is CSARTGQGDGQPQHF.

The rearrangement uses TRBV2 and TRBJ2-6; D tentatively fits TRBD1 or TRBD2 (5 bases each). Germline V CDR1 and CDR2: SNHLY, FYNNEI. Trimming stripped 6 bases from V and 0 bases from J, with 15 bases between. This CDR3 is 17 amino acids long. The CDR3 region has the DNA TGTGCCAGCAGCTCCGGGACGGTGAGCTCTGGGGCCAACGTCCTGACTTTC. It codes for CASSSGTVSSGANVLTF.

In its sample, this clonotype was seen many times. This sequence joins TRBV7-2 and TRBJ2-1; 8 nucleotides match TRBD2. Germline V gene sequence: CDR1 SGHTA, CDR2 FQGNSA. CDR3 length: 15 residues. V shed 4 bases and J 4 bases; nucleotides not matched to a gene: 6. DNA for the CDR3: TGTGCCAGCAGCTCACAGGCGGGAGGTTACAATGAGCAGTTCTTC. The encoded protein is CASSSQAGGYNEQFF.

J is TRBJ1-5 and V is TRBV20-1; D possibly corresponds to TRBD1 (6 bases). CDR3 size: 16 residues. V was trimmed by 3 bases and J by 6 bases, leaving 21 bases between them. CDR1 DFQATT and CDR2 SNEGSKA come from the germline V gene (reference sequence). This CDR3 is CSARASGTPDSQPQHF. DNA of the CDR3: TGCAGTGCTAGGGCGAGTGGGACTCCGGACAGTCAGCCCCAGCATTTT.

This rearrangement joins TRBV4-2 to TRBJ2-3; D unresolved. Germline CDR1 LGHNA, CDR2 YNFKEQ. The CDR3 spans 17 residues. Between the trimmed V and J ends, which lost 0 bases and 3 bases, there was a span of 16 bases. CDR3 sequence (DNA): TGTGCCAGCAGCCAAGAAATATCGGCTCGCCGAACAGATACGCAGTATTTT. As protein: CASSQEISARRTDTQYF.

The rearrangement uses TRBV5-8 and TRBJ2-3, with D possibly being TRBD2 (5 bases). CDR1 SGHTS and CDR2 YDEGEE come from the germline V gene. Between the trimmed V and J ends, which lost 7 bases and 2 bases, there was a span of 20 bases. This CDR3 has 16 amino acids. CDR3: CASGPGKVEYTDTQYF. The CDR3, as DNA: TGTGCCAGCGGCCCGGGGAAAGTTGAGTACACAGATACGCAGTATTTT. Filled out from reference TRBV5-8 and TRBJ2-3, the complete variable domain reads EAGVTQSPTHLIKTRGQQATLRCSPISGHTSVYWYQQALGLGLQFLLWYDEGEERNRGNFPPRFSGRQFPNYSSELNVNALELEDSALYLCASGPGKVEYTDTQYFGPGTRLTVL.

This clonotype occurred many times. CDR3 nucleotides: TGTGCCAGCAGCTTCTCAGCGGGGGGGTCCCATGAGCAGTTCTTC. Its protein product is CASSFSAGGSHEQFF. The rearrangement uses TRBV7-9 and TRBJ2-1; TRBD2 aligns across 10 bases. Germline CDR1 is SEHNR and CDR2 is FQNEAQ (reference sequence). The CDR3 runs 15 residues. The J segment lost 8 bases and the V segment lost 3 bases, leaving 7 bases of the junction unmatched.

This clonotype was recorded many times. At one end, the junction sequence differs from germline, possibly due to a read error. The V gene is TRBV7-9, the J gene TRBJ2-1, with D possibly matching TRBD2 (5 bases). This CDR3 comprises 11 residues. Per the germline V gene, CDR1 is SEHNR and CDR2 is FQNEAQ (reference sequence). The CDR3 sequence is CASSLANEQFF. In DNA form, the CDR3 reads TGCGCCAGCAGTTTAGCGAATGAGCAGTTCTTC.

V gene TRBV20-1 combines with J gene TRBJ1-5; weak D call: TRBD1 (5 bases). The CDR3 runs 13 residues. Trimming took 6 bases from V and 0 from J, leaving 9 bases between them. Germline CDR1 is DFQATT and CDR2 is SNEGSKA (reference sequence). For the CDR3, the DNA is TGCAGTGCCCCGACAGATAGCAATCAGCCCCAGCATTTT. Translated: CSAPTDSNQPQHF.

There are many counts of this clonotype. V and J are TRBV20-1 and TRBJ2-1; 8 nucleotides match TRBD2. V was pared by 3 bases and J by 8 bases, with 12 bases of the junction left unmatched. CDR3 length: 15 residues. CDR1 and CDR2 from the germline V gene are DFQATT and SNEGSKA (reference sequence). CDR3 coding DNA: TGCAGTGCTAGTTGGCTAGCGGGTGGGGGCGATGAGCAGTTCTTC. It yields the protein CSASWLAGGGDEQFF.

This chain connects TRBV2 to TRBJ2-3; D gene ambiguous. CDR1 and CDR2 from the germline V gene are SNHLY and FYNNEI. The V and J ends lost 9 bases and 0 bases respectively, with 16 bases between them. The CDR3 contains 15 residues. Here the CDR3 reads CASLLQPASTDTQYF. CDR3 nucleotides: TGTGCCAGTCTACTACAGCCTGCTAGCACAGATACGCAGTATTTT.

This clonotype was counted between two and nine times. V and J are TRBV2 and TRBJ2-7; 10 nucleotides align to TRBD1. This CDR3 comprises 14 residues. Germline trimming cut 6 bases from V and 4 bases from J; bases unmatched to any gene: 6. Germline V lookup: CDR1 SNHLY, CDR2 FYNNEI. The CDR3 loop reads CASRPGQGSYEQYF. The CDR3 nucleotides read TGTGCCAGCAGGCCGGGACAGGGGTCATACGAGCAGTACTTC.

This clonotype showed up many times. The chain joins TRBV20-1 to TRBJ2-7; perhaps D is TRBD1 or TRBD2 (5 bases each). The germline V and J ends were trimmed by 0 bases and 4 bases, with 13 bases remaining between them. Germline assignment: CDR1 DFQATT and CDR2 SNEGSKA (reference sequence). There are 14 residues in the CDR3. In nucleotides, the CDR3 is TGCAGTGCTAGAGATGAGGGACGGGCTTACGAGCAGTACTTC. Amino acid sequence: CSARDEGRAYEQYF.

This clonotype was seen once. The V and J genes are TRBV19 and TRBJ2-3; D call uncertain. This CDR3 has 13 residues. Germline CDR1 and CDR2: LNHDA and SQIVND (reference sequence). V lost 5 bases to trimming and J lost 0 bases, with 6 bases between them. The CDR3 region is CASSGGSTDTQYF. Written as DNA, the CDR3 is TGTGCCAGTAGTGGCGGAAGCACAGATACGCAGTATTTT.

This clonotype was observed a handful of times. J is TRBJ2-7 and V is TRBV6-5; D gene unclear. Deletions cut 1 base from V and 0 bases from J, with 10 bases between. Germline V lookup: CDR1 MNHEY, CDR2 SVGAGI. This CDR3 has 15 amino acids. CDR3 region: CASSYFLGSSYEQYF. For the CDR3, the DNA is TGTGCCAGCAGTTACTTTCTTGGCAGCTCCTACGAGCAGTACTTC.

This clonotype has more than one count but fewer than ten. The chain has TRBV18 and TRBJ2-7; D is unclear. CDR1 and CDR2 (germline): KGHSH, LQKENI. Trimming left V 3 bases short and J 5 bases short, with 14 bases between. This CDR3 contains 14 residues. The CDR3 reads CASSPSPILDEQYF. For the CDR3, the DNA is TGTGCCAGCTCACCGTCGCCCATCCTCGACGAGCAGTACTTC. Full variable domain (outside the CDR3, taken from reference TRBV18 and TRBJ2-7): NAGVMQNPRHLVRRRGQEARLRCSPMKGHSHVYWYRQLPEEGLKFMVYLQKENIIDESGMPKERFSAEFPKEGPSILRIQQVVRGDSAAYFCASSPSPILDEQYFGPGTRLTVT.

There are a few counts of this clonotype. The chain combines TRBV12-3 or TRBV12-4 with TRBJ2-1, with 8 bases aligning to TRBD2. CDR3 length: 16 amino acids. Trimming cost V 6 bases and J 0 bases; bases outside gene matches: 7. This CDR3 reads CASRLSAGGSYNEQFF. The CDR3 region has the DNA TGTGCCAGCAGGCTTTCGGCGGGGGGCTCCTACAATGAGCAGTTCTTC.

This chain joins TRBV11-3 and TRBJ2-7; 7 nucleotides line up with TRBD1. This CDR3 spans 14 amino acids. V shed 3 bases and J 3 bases; nucleotides not matched to a gene: 5. Germline V gene data show CDR1 as SGHNT and CDR2 as YENEEA. CDR3 sequence reads: CASSFGRGSYEQYF. The CDR3 coding sequence is TGTGCCAGCAGCTTTGGCAGGGGGAGCTACGAGCAGTACTTC.